The 22 T cell receptor beta chains given below trace back to one sample, sequenced in a study of T cell changes during pregnancy in multiple sclerosis (dated by TCRdb to between 2018 and 2021). The library relied on the immunoSEQ multiplex PCR assay. The clones in this table, taken by TCRdb from immuneACCESS, are in-frame only. Not every clone is retained; where verified, under half of the shortfall comes from an unresolved V gene, and the cause of the rest is unknown. This sample holds fewer than 80,000 clones; approximately 92% were observed only once. The leading ten clones occupy less than 2% of the sample. The material sequenced was peripheral blood, taken in the third trimester of pregnancy. Receptor source: a female donor in good health, enrolled as a control in a pregnancy study.

This clone showed up just once. The genes are TRBV7-2 and TRBJ2-5; 9 bases are a match to TRBD2. After removal of 0 bases from V and 5 bases from J, the junction contained 10 bases not matched to a gene. The CDR3 loop spans 17 amino acids. Germline loops: CDR1 SGHTA, CDR2 FQGNSA. The CDR3 loop reads CASSLALAGMTRETQYF. As DNA, the CDR3 is TGTGCCAGCAGCTTAGCCCTAGCGGGGATGACGAGGGAGACCCAGTACTTC.

The gene calls are TRBV5-1 and TRBJ1-5; perhaps TRBD1 as D (6 bases). V gave up 4 bases and J gave up 4 bases, with 15 bases separating them. The germline V gene has CDR1 SGHRS and CDR2 YFSETQ. The CDR3 consists of 15 residues. The CDR3 DNA sequence: TGCGCCAGCAGCCCCCAGGGGAACGGAAATCAGCCCCAGCATTTT. Translated: CASSPQGNGNQPQHF.

The V gene is TRBV13, the J gene TRBJ2-5, with 12 bases that match TRBD2. There are 16 residues in the CDR3. V was clipped by 0 bases and J by 10 bases; unmatched bases: 9. Germline V gives CDR1 PRHDT, CDR2 FYEKMQ (reference sequence). The CDR3 DNA reads as TGTGCCAGCAGCTTAGGGACTAGCGGGAGAGTACAGGGCCAGTACTTC. Its protein is CASSLGTSGRVQGQYF.

This CDR3 reads CASSESVPWGYTF. The CDR3 coding sequence is TGTGCCAGCAGTGAATCGGTCCCATGGGGCTACACCTTC. The rearrangement joins TRBV2 to TRBJ1-2; D is unresolved. Germline CDR1 is SNHLY and CDR2 is FYNNEI. The CDR3 runs 13 residues. V was clipped by 2 bases and J by 8 bases, with 12 bases between them.

This chain joins TRBV19 and TRBJ2-3, with 10 bases fitting TRBD1. Germline assignment: CDR1 LNHDA and CDR2 SQIVND (reference sequence). Germline trimming cut 3 bases from V and 1 base from J; bases unmatched to any gene: 7. The CDR3 has 17 amino acids. As DNA, the CDR3 is TGTGCCAGTAGTATGGGAGCCGGGACAGGGGGCACAGATACGCAGTATTTT. Translation: CASSMGAGTGGTDTQYF.

This chain uses TRBV5-6 with TRBJ1-2, with 7 bases that match TRBD1. Germline lookup yields CDR1 SGHDT and CDR2 YYEEEE. Unmatched junction bases numbered 8, after V lost 3 bases and J lost 0 bases. The CDR3 sequence is 16 residues long. CDR3 protein: CASSWKQGTANYGYTF. The CDR3 DNA is TGTGCCAGCAGCTGGAAACAGGGGACGGCTAACTATGGCTACACCTTC.

This rearrangement joins TRBV7-9 to TRBJ1-4; unclear D gene. The CDR3 is 13 amino acids. V was trimmed by 8 bases and J by 8 bases, leaving 15 bases between them. Germline CDR1 and CDR2: SEHNR and FQNEAQ (reference sequence). The CDR3 protein is CASGPRNSEKLFF. CDR3 bases: TGTGCCAGCGGTCCACGAAATAGCGAAAAACTGTTTTTT.

The chain has TRBV19 and TRBJ1-1; D call uncertain. Germline V gene lookup returns CDR1 LNHDA and CDR2 SQIVND (reference sequence). CDR3 length: 13 amino acids. Deletions cut 3 bases from V and 1 base from J, with 6 bases between. Here the CDR3 DNA reads TGTGCCAGTAGTATTACAGAGAACACTGAAGCTTTCTTT. This gives the protein CASSITENTEAFF.

The V call is TRBV9, the J call TRBJ2-1; D might be TRBD2 (6 bases). V was clipped by 0 bases and J by 3 bases, with 13 bases between them. Per germline, CDR1 SGDLS and CDR2 YYNGEE. This CDR3 comprises 16 residues. The CDR3 sequence: CASSVVVTRNYNEQFF. In nucleotides, the CDR3 is TGTGCCAGCAGCGTAGTAGTGACTAGAAACTACAATGAGCAGTTCTTC.

This clone was detected once. A junction end diverges from the germline sequence, so it may reflect a read error. The CDR3 region has the DNA TGTGCCAGCAGGGAAGAAATAGCGTTCTATGAGCAGTTCTTC. This sequence encodes CASREEIAFYEQFF. This sequence joins TRBV2 and TRBJ2-1, with D possibly being TRBD2 (5 bases). CDR3 length: 14 residues. Germline CDR1 SNHLY, CDR2 FYNNEI.

This clone has only one observation. The rearrangement links TRBV9 to TRBJ2-1, with D uncertain. Trimming pared 0 bases from V and 10 bases from J, leaving 14 bases between. The CDR3 is made up of 14 amino acids. Germline loops: CDR1 SGDLS, CDR2 YYNGEE. The chain's CDR3 is CASSVGLRNTEQFF. CDR3 nucleotides: TGTGCCAGCAGCGTAGGGTTGAGGAATACAGAGCAGTTCTTC.

The chain joins TRBV5-5 to TRBJ2-1; D is undetermined. There are 12 residues in the CDR3. Trimming pared 4 bases from V and 10 bases from J, leaving 12 bases between. CDR1 and CDR2 from the germline V gene are SGHKS and YYEKEE (reference sequence). CDR3 loop: CASSVLFGEQFF. DNA for the CDR3: TGTGCCAGCAGCGTCCTCTTCGGGGAGCAGTTCTTC.

The chain joins TRBV9 to TRBJ2-1, with 11 bases matching TRBD2. The germline gives CDR1 SGDLS, CDR2 YYNGEE. There are 15 residues in the CDR3. The trim removed 0 bases at V and 5 bases at J, leaving 1 base unmatched. CDR3 nucleotides: TGTGCCAGCAGCGTAGAACTAGCGGGAGACAATGAGCAGTTCTTC. As protein: CASSVELAGDNEQFF. Drawing the rest from reference TRBV9 and TRBJ2-1, the complete variable domain is DSGVTQTPKHLITATGQRVTLRCSPRSGDLSVYWYQQSLDQGLQFLIQYYNGEERAKGNILERFSAQQFPDLHSELNLSSLELGDSALYFCASSVELAGDNEQFFGPGTRLTVL.

The chain recombines TRBV11-2 with TRBJ1-2; TRBD1 matches 8 bases. The CDR3 runs 14 residues. Germline lookup yields CDR1 SGHAT and CDR2 FQNNGV. The junction had 2 bases not matched to a gene; V was cut back by 1 base and J by 4 bases. CDR3 sequence reads: CASSLGGTGYGYTF. In nucleotides, the CDR3 is TGTGCCAGCAGCTTAGGTGGGACAGGCTATGGCTACACCTTC.

V and J are TRBV18 and TRBJ2-2; the match to TRBD1 covers 9 bases. Germline V gene lookup returns CDR1 KGHSH and CDR2 LQKENI. CDR3 length equals 16 residues. V dropped 4 bases and J dropped 5; count of bases not matched to a gene: 8. CDR3 amino acids: CASSQSGTGRTGELFF. The CDR3 nucleotides are TGTGCCAGCTCACAATCGGGGACAGGGCGAACCGGGGAGCTGTTTTTT.

This chain links TRBV6-6 with TRBJ2-7, with 12 positions matching TRBD2. This CDR3 spans 13 amino acids. The trim removed 7 bases at V and 5 bases at J, leaving 3 bases unmatched. The V gene's germline CDR1 is MNHNY and CDR2 SVGAGI (reference sequence). CDR3 DNA: TGTGCCAGCACCCTAGCGGGGGGGGACGAGCAGTACTTC. The encoded protein is CASTLAGGDEQYF.

The CDR3 sequence is CASSPSAGNTIYF. As DNA, the CDR3 is TGTGCCAGCAGCCCTTCAGCTGGAAACACCATATATTTT. V usage is TRBV7-9 and J usage is TRBJ1-3, with D uncertain. CDR3 length: 13 amino acids. Germline CDR1 reads SEHNR; CDR2 reads FQNEAQ (reference sequence). The ends were cut back, 5 bases at V and 2 bases at J, with 7 bases in the middle.

This chain links TRBV2 with TRBJ2-3, with TRBD1 matching 10 bases. The CDR3 runs 13 residues. J was trimmed by 5 bases and V by 11 bases; bases with no gene match: 7. The V gene's germline CDR1 is SNHLY and CDR2 FYNNEI. CDR3 in DNA: TGTGCCGGAGACAGGGGGCGCGGAGATACGCAGTATTTT. Translation gives CAGDRGRGDTQYF.

In its sample, this clone was seen many times. This sequence joins TRBV7-9 and TRBJ1-2, with TRBD1 matching 11 bases. CDR3 size: 16 residues. Germline CDR1 SEHNR, CDR2 FQNEAQ (reference sequence). V trimming: 0 bases; J trimming: 6 bases; junction bases outside the gene matches: 6. Here the CDR3 reads CASSLAPGQGEDGYTF. In nucleotides, the CDR3 is TGTGCCAGCAGCTTAGCCCCGGGACAGGGGGAAGATGGCTACACCTTC. Drawing the rest from reference TRBV7-9 and TRBJ1-2, the complete variable domain is DTGVSQNPRHKITKRGQNVTFRCDPISEHNRLYWYRQTLGQGPEFLTYFQNEAQLEKSRLLSDRFSAERPKGSFSTLEIQRTEQGDSAMYLCASSLAPGQGEDGYTFGSGTRLTVV.

The J gene is TRBJ2-1, the V gene TRBV27; D is undetermined. Germline CDR1 is MNHEY and CDR2 is SMNVEV (reference sequence). V shed 3 bases and J shed 0 bases, with 15 bases lying between them. The CDR3 extends over 17 amino acids. DNA of the CDR3: TGTGCCAGCAGTTTCCGGGTTACGCATCACTCCTACAATGAGCAGTTCTTC. Amino acids: CASSFRVTHHSYNEQFF.

The chain uses TRBV15 and TRBJ2-1; 7 bases align to TRBD2. From germline, CDR1 is LNHNV and CDR2 YYDKDF (reference sequence). The CDR3 is made up of 15 amino acids. With V trimmed by 7 bases and J by 0 bases, 6 bases remained unmatched. The CDR3 DNA sequence: TGTGCCACCACCGGGAGGCGGGTCTCCTACAATGAGCAGTTCTTC. This translates into CATTGRRVSYNEQFF.

The rearrangement links TRBV4-2 to TRBJ2-3; TRBD2 is a possible D gene (6 bases). There are 14 residues in the CDR3. Germline values: CDR1 LGHNA, CDR2 YNFKEQ. V was cut by 1 base and J by 11 bases, with 16 bases left in between. The CDR3 region is CASSQAVGGEGQYF. CDR3 nucleotide sequence: TGTGCCAGCAGCCAAGCAGTCGGCGGGGAAGGGCAGTATTTT.